The 26 T cell receptor beta chains presented below share a single source sample, sequenced in a study of blood T cell repertoires in COVID-19. Only in-frame clones appear in the TCRdb table, and some are missing; sequencing was by immunoSEQ multiplex PCR. The sample lists about 200,000 clones; roughly 82% were seen once. The sample comprised peripheral blood. The receptors derive from a woman between 55 and 75 years old with COVID-19, enrolled during active disease.

The rearrangement links TRBV6-1 to TRBJ1-5, with D maybe TRBD1 (5 bases). The germline CDR1 and CDR2 sequences are MNHNS and SASEGT. V lost 3 bases to trimming and J lost 6 bases, with 12 bases between them. CDR3 length equals 14 residues. This chain's CDR3 is CASSDRQGGQPQHF. CDR3 coding DNA: TGTGCCAGCAGTGATCGGCAGGGAGGTCAGCCCCAGCATTTT.

The chain links TRBV5-4 to TRBJ1-2, with 12 bases that match TRBD1. After removal of 4 bases from V and 4 bases from J, the junction contained 5 bases not matched to a gene. CDR3 length: 15 amino acids. The germline V gene has CDR1 SGHNT and CDR2 YYREEE (reference sequence). CDR3 in amino acids: CASSVGQGAVYGYTF. The CDR3 region has the DNA TGTGCCAGCAGCGTGGGACAGGGGGCCGTCTATGGCTACACCTTC.

The V and J genes are TRBV5-1 and TRBJ2-2; possible D gene TRBD1, 6 bases. Looked up from germline, CDR1 is SGHRS and CDR2 is YFSETQ. This CDR3 is built from 15 residues. V gave up 4 bases and J gave up 4 bases, with 14 bases separating them. DNA for the CDR3: TGCGCCAGCAGCGCCTCAGGGGTTGGCACCGGGGAGCTGTTTTTT. It yields the protein CASSASGVGTGELFF.

The rearrangement joins TRBV6-5 to TRBJ2-1; 7 bases match TRBD2. The CDR3 has 15 amino acids. Trimming cost V 0 bases and J 7 bases; bases outside gene matches: 6. Looked up from germline, CDR1 is MNHEY and CDR2 is SVGAGI. The CDR3 DNA reads TGTGCCAGCAGTTACTCCAGCGGGATCAGAAATGAGCAGTTCTTC. Amino acids: CASSYSSGIRNEQFF.

This clone occurred a few times. The chain links TRBV7-8 to TRBJ1-2, with 8 positions matching TRBD1. The V segment lost 5 bases and the J segment 4 bases; nucleotides outside the gene matches: 15. The germline CDR1 and CDR2 sequences are SGHVS and FQNEAQ. The CDR3 contains 17 residues. The CDR3 loop is CASSPKGLRQGSYGYTF. The CDR3 DNA is TGTGCCAGCAGCCCCAAGGGACTCCGACAGGGGAGCTATGGCTACACCTTC.

The gene calls are TRBV28 and TRBJ1-1; 7 positions match TRBD1. Per the germline V gene, CDR1 is MDHEN and CDR2 is SYDVKM. The CDR3 runs 14 residues. V was clipped by 8 bases and J by 4 bases; unmatched bases: 10. CDR3 region: CASPSPTGPTEAFF. CDR3 DNA: TGTGCCAGCCCCTCCCCGACAGGGCCCACTGAAGCTTTCTTT.

The J gene is TRBJ1-6, the V gene TRBV11-2; D is possibly TRBD1 (6 bases). The CDR3 consists of 17 residues. Trimming shortened V by 3 bases and J by 8 bases, and 20 bases separated the two germline ends. Germline CDR1 reads SGHAT; CDR2 reads FQNNGV. CDR3 loop: CASSFRGGSLVYSPLHF. The CDR3 DNA sequence: TGTGCCAGCAGCTTTAGAGGGGGTAGTCTAGTTTATTCACCCCTCCACTTT.

The chain combines TRBV3-1 (or the pseudogene TRBV3-2) with TRBJ2-1, with TRBD2 identical over 10 bases. This CDR3 has 15 amino acids. Germline trimming cut 6 bases from V and 5 bases from J; bases unmatched to any gene: 7. CDR1 and CDR2 (germline): LGHDT, YNNKEL (reference sequence). Here the CDR3 DNA reads TGTGCCAGCAGTTTGCTAGCGGGGGATCACAATGAGCAGTTCTTC. This translates into CASSLLAGDHNEQFF.

J is TRBJ2-3 and V is TRBV7-9; no clear D gene. V lost 1 base, J lost 2 bases, and 13 bases lay in between. Germline V gene lookup returns CDR1 SEHNR and CDR2 FQNEAQ (reference sequence). The CDR3 is made up of 16 amino acids. DNA of the CDR3: TGTGCCAGCAGCTTAGACACCTTCTTCCCCACAGATACGCAGTATTTT. Translating gives CASSLDTFFPTDTQYF. The full variable domain, its missing parts supplied by reference TRBV7-9 and TRBJ2-3, is DTGVSQNPRHKITKRGQNVTFRCDPISEHNRLYWYRQTLGQGPEFLTYFQNEAQLEKSRLLSDRFSAERPKGSFSTLEIQRTEQGDSAMYLCASSLDTFFPTDTQYFGPGTRLTVL.

This clone has only a few counts. The V and J genes are TRBV15 and TRBJ2-1; TRBD2 agrees at 8 bases. In germline, CDR1 is LNHNV, CDR2 YYDKDF (reference sequence). V gave up 1 base and J gave up 1 base; unmatched junction bases: 6. The CDR3 sequence is 17 residues long. In DNA, the CDR3 is TGTGCCACCAGCAGAGGGCCAGCGGGAGTGTCCTACAATGAGCAGTTCTTC. Protein: CATSRGPAGVSYNEQFF.

V usage is TRBV18 and J usage is TRBJ2-1; 9 nucleotides match TRBD2. Looked up from germline, CDR1 is KGHSH and CDR2 is LQKENI. V was pared by 2 bases and J by 4 bases, with 0 bases of the junction left unmatched. CDR3 size: 14 residues. The CDR3 DNA follows: TGTGCCAGCTCACCAAGCGGGAGGTACAATGAGCAGTTCTTC. This encodes CASSPSGRYNEQFF. Combining the CDR3 with reference TRBV18 and TRBJ2-1 gives the whole variable domain NAGVMQNPRHLVRRRGQEARLRCSPMKGHSHVYWYRQLPEEGLKFMVYLQKENIIDESGMPKERFSAEFPKEGPSILRIQQVVRGDSAAYFCASSPSGRYNEQFFGPGTRLTVL.

This clone was picked up a small number of times. This rearrangement joins TRBV7-9 to TRBJ2-2; 11 bases line up with TRBD2. The CDR3 loop spans 17 amino acids. Germline V gene sequence: CDR1 SEHNR, CDR2 FQNEAQ (reference sequence). V lost 5 bases and J lost 6; bases outside the gene matches: 11. CDR3 loop: CASSPAIAGGQSGELFF. CDR3 bases: TGTGCCAGCAGCCCAGCTATAGCGGGGGGGCAATCCGGGGAGCTGTTTTTT.

The chain's CDR3 is CASSTGHRNTEAFF. The CDR3 DNA follows: TGTGCCAGTAGTACAGGACACCGGAACACTGAAGCTTTCTTT. The gene calls are TRBV19 and TRBJ1-1; D is perhaps TRBD1 (5 bases). The CDR3 is 14 residues long. Germline V CDR1 and CDR2: LNHDA, SQIVND (reference sequence). The V gene lost 4 bases and the J gene lost 1 base, with 10 bases spanning the gap.

There are a few counts of this clone. CDR3: CAWSVRGRAEAFF. The CDR3 nucleotides read TGTGCCTGGAGTGTACGAGGGCGGGCTGAAGCTTTCTTT. The gene calls are TRBV30 and TRBJ1-1; no clear D. The germline V gene encodes CDR1 GTSNPN and CDR2 SVGIG (reference sequence). This CDR3 has 13 amino acids. V gave up 0 bases and J gave up 6 bases, with 11 bases separating them.

The rearrangement uses TRBV6-5 and TRBJ1-1; D uncertain. The CDR3 runs to 13 residues. The germline V gene encodes CDR1 MNHEY and CDR2 SVGAGI. Trimming took off 6 bases at V and 0 bases at J, with 8 bases between the two ends. CDR3 nucleotide sequence: TGTGCCAGCAGGGCCACATTGAACACTGAAGCTTTCTTT. This sequence encodes CASRATLNTEAFF.

CDR3 loop: CASRGTGTYNEQFF. CDR3 sequence (DNA): TGTGCCAGCAGAGGAACAGGGACCTACAATGAGCAGTTCTTC. V gene TRBV5-4 combines with J gene TRBJ2-1; TRBD1 might be the D (6 bases). The CDR3 length is 14 residues. Germline V gene lookup returns CDR1 SGHNT and CDR2 YYREEE (reference sequence). Deletions cut 5 bases from V and 2 bases from J, with 11 bases between.

CDR3 coding DNA: TGTGCCAGCAGAGCAGGGGGGCGCACCGGGGAGCTGTTTTTT. Protein product: CASRAGGRTGELFF. This chain uses TRBV28 with TRBJ2-2, with D possibly being TRBD1 (7 bases). Trimming pared 6 bases from V and 4 bases from J, leaving 12 bases between. Per the germline V gene, CDR1 is MDHEN and CDR2 is SYDVKM. This CDR3 comprises 14 residues. Full variable domain (rest looked up from reference TRBV28 and TRBJ2-2): DVKVTQSSRYLVKRTGEKVFLECVQDMDHENMFWYRQDPGLGLRLIYFSYDVKMKEKGDIPEGYSVSREKKERFSLILESASTNQTSMYLCASRAGGRTGELFFGEGSRLTVL.

The chain has TRBV7-3 and TRBJ2-3; 15 positions agree with TRBD2. The CDR3 is made up of 15 amino acids. Germline CDR1 reads SGHTA; CDR2 reads FQGTGA. Unmatched junction bases numbered 3, after V lost 4 bases and J lost 7 bases. The CDR3 coding sequence is TGTGCCAGCAGCTCGGGACTAGCGGGGGGTTATACGCAGTATTTT. It translates to CASSSGLAGGYTQYF.

The rearrangement joins TRBV24-1 to TRBJ2-1, with 8 bases lining up with TRBD2. Losses at the gene ends were 7 bases for V and 0 bases for J; bases not matched to a gene: 16. The CDR3 has 19 residues. Germline V gives CDR1 KGHDR, CDR2 SFDVKD. The CDR3 region has the DNA TGTGCCACCAGCCCCCGGCGCGGGAGGTGGGGGGGCTCCTACAATGAGCAGTTCTTC. It encodes CATSPRRGRWGGSYNEQFF.

This sequence joins TRBV2 and TRBJ2-2; 8 bases fit TRBD1. Trimming removed 5 bases from V and 6 bases from J; junction bases left unmatched: 8. CDR3 length equals 15 residues. Per the germline V gene, CDR1 is SNHLY and CDR2 is FYNNEI. In nucleotides, the CDR3 is TGTGCCAGCAGTCTTGACAGGGGAGTGTCCGGGGAGCTGTTTTTT. Translation gives CASSLDRGVSGELFF.

The J gene is TRBJ1-5, the V gene TRBV28; D possibly corresponds to TRBD1 (6 bases). This CDR3 comprises 17 residues. V dropped 8 bases and J dropped 2 bases, with 22 bases sitting between them. Germline V gene data show CDR1 as MDHEN and CDR2 as SYDVKM. The CDR3 DNA reads as TGTGCCAGCCGGACACAAACAGGGAATTTCGGCAATCAGCCCCAGCATTTT. As protein: CASRTQTGNFGNQPQHF.

This clone was detected once. This chain connects TRBV28 to TRBJ1-2; TRBD1 matches at 7 bases. Germline CDR1 and CDR2: MDHEN and SYDVKM. The CDR3 contains 13 residues. J lost 8 bases, V lost 2 bases, and 5 bases had no gene match. The chain's CDR3 is CASSLTDRIGYTF. The CDR3 DNA reads TGTGCCAGCAGTTTAACGGACAGGATCGGCTACACCTTC.

The chain couples TRBV2 to TRBJ2-5, with 14 bases matching TRBD2. Germline CDR1 reads SNHLY; CDR2 reads FYNNEI. This CDR3 is built from 16 residues. The V and J ends lost 2 bases and 6 bases, in that order; junction bases with no gene match: 5. The CDR3 reads CASSESGLAGGQTQYF. The CDR3 DNA follows: TGTGCCAGCAGTGAATCTGGACTAGCGGGGGGACAGACCCAGTACTTC.

The CDR3 DNA is TGTGCCAGTACCGCCGAGGGGGTACAGCCCCAGCATTTT. Its translation is CASTAEGVQPQHF. This chain links TRBV19 with TRBJ1-5; possible D gene TRBD1, 6 bases. The CDR3 has 13 amino acids. V dropped 7 bases and J dropped 7 bases, with 14 bases sitting between them. Germline CDR1 reads LNHDA; CDR2 reads SQIVND (reference sequence).

The genes are TRBV7-9 and TRBJ1-5; perhaps TRBD1 as D (6 bases). The CDR3 has 15 residues. CDR1 and CDR2 from the germline V gene are SEHNR and FQNEAQ (reference sequence). V lost 5 bases to trimming and J lost 3 bases, with 14 bases between them. For the CDR3, the DNA is TGTGCCAGCAGCCCCCGAGGGGGGGCCAATCAGCCCCAGCATTTT. Translating gives CASSPRGGANQPQHF.

V and J are TRBV29-1 and TRBJ2-3, with TRBD2 matching over 10 bases. CDR1 and CDR2 from the germline V gene are SQVTM and ANQGSEA. Trimming took 3 bases from V and 6 from J; bases not matched to a gene: 3. The CDR3 length is 13 residues. DNA of the CDR3: TGCAGCGTTGACCTAGCGGGAGACGATACGCAGTATTTT. It yields the protein CSVDLAGDDTQYF.